This T cell receptor (beta chain) was identified in a study of T cell repertoires in cytomegalovirus infection. In TCRdb, the reads were re-called with MiXCR into one record per CDR3 protein. Counted here are over 250,000 distinct CDR3 sequences, roughly 26% occurring once; the ten biggest clones make up approximately 15%. Germline V gene data show CDR1 as SGHTA and CDR2 as FQGNSA. The CDR3 loop spans 15 amino acids. The V end lost 1 base, the J end lost 7 bases, and 14 bases lay between the germline ends. Points from the study as a whole: Ex vivo, HLA-C-restricted CMV-specific TCR beta clonotypes prevailed over the rest of the response. Using cumulative public TCR beta family frequency, the authors identified those who carried CMV together with the relevant HLA.

Concerning this clonotype: The antigen remains unidentified.

This rearrangement joins TRBV7-2 to TRBJ1-5; weak D call: TRBD1 (6 bases). Sequencing input: PBMCs. This sequence was found in a human donor in good health (CMV status not recorded). Some clones in this sample may be carry-over from other donors' samples. DNA for the CDR3: TGTGCCAGCAGCTTAGTTGGAGACCAGGGGCAGCCCCAGCATTTT. Amino acids: CASSLVGDQGQPQHF.